This T cell receptor beta chain emerged from a study of blood T cell repertoires in COVID-19. Study information: COVID-19 samples, acute and convalescent, were from the United States, Italy and Spain.

Profiling relied on immunoSEQ multiplex PCR, and the TCRdb table lists in-frame clones only, not all of them. The sample has tens of thousands of clones; around nine tenths are singletons. The Seattle patients joined while their infection was active and were tracked longitudinally afterward. This clone was counted between two and nine times. CDR1 is MNHEY and CDR2 is SMNVEV in the germline V gene (reference sequence). V gave up 4 bases and J gave up 5 bases; unmatched junction bases: 8. The CDR3 has 15 residues. The receptor was derived from a woman aged 55-75 years with COVID-19, enrolled during active disease. Sequencing input: peripheral blood. The gene calls are TRBV27 and TRBJ1-1; 9 bases are a match to TRBD1. The CDR3 reads CASSSYRGRGTEAFF. The CDR3 DNA is TGTGCCAGCAGTTCCTACAGGGGGCGCGGAACTGAAGCTTTCTTT.